This T cell receptor (beta chain) was sequenced for a study of T cell responses to AZD1222 COVID-19 vaccine. Overall study findings and caveats: Clonal diversity was possibly underestimated, and the donors were mostly white British, with more females.

The protocol was immunoSEQ multiplex PCR, while the TCRdb copy is restricted to in-frame clones and leaves out a portion. This repertoire shows around 85,000 clones, 86% found once; its top ten account for 5% to 6.5%. With respect to this clone: The antigen remains unidentified.

Germline V gene sequence: CDR1 MNHEY, CDR2 SVGAGI. The CDR3 spans 14 residues. V dropped 5 bases and J dropped 4 bases, with 11 bases sitting between them. This TCR derives from an adult in good health. The chain joins TRBV6-5 to TRBJ2-2; D call uncertain. Source: peripheral blood, taken on day 0 of AZD1222 vaccination. CDR3 in amino acids: CASSLIWGTGELFF. CDR3 in DNA: TGTGCCAGCAGTCTTATTTGGGGCACCGGGGAGCTGTTTTTT.